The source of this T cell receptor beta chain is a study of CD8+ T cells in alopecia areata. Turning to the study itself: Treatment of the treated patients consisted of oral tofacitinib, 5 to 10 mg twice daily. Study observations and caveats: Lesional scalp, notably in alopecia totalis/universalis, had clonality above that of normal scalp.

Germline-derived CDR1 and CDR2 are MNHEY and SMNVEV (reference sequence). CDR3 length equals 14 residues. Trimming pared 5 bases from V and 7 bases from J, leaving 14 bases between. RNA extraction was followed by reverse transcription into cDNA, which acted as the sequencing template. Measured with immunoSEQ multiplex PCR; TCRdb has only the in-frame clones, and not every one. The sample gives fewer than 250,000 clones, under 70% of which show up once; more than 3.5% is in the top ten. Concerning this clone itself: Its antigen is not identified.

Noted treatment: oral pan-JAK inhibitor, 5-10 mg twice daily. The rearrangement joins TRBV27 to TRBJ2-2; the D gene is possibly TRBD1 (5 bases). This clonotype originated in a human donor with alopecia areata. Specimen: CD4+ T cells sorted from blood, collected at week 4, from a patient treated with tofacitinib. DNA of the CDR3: TGTGCCAGCAGTCTAGGGGTCAGGGTCGGGGAGCTGTTTTTT. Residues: CASSLGVRVGELFF.